Presented here are 4 T cell receptor beta chains from one specimen sequenced in a study of blood T cell repertoires in COVID-19. TCRdb keeps only in-frame clones here, not all; method: immunoSEQ multiplex PCR. Of more than 95,000 clones listed, around 80% are singletons. Sequencing was carried out using peripheral blood. The receptor source for this set is a woman in her fifties or sixties with acute or convalescent COVID-19.

The CDR3 bases are TGTGCCAGCAGGGGAGGACAGCCCCAGCATTTT. Amino acid sequence: CASRGGQPQHF. V gene TRBV6-5 combines with J gene TRBJ1-5; D unclear. The CDR3 runs 11 residues. The ends were cut back, 6 bases at V and 7 bases at J, with 7 bases in the middle. Germline V lookup: CDR1 MNHEY, CDR2 SVGAGI.

J is TRBJ2-3 and V is TRBV27; 9 bases map to TRBD1. The CDR3 extends over 15 amino acids. CDR1 is MNHEY and CDR2 is SMNVEV in the germline V gene (reference sequence). V lost 5 bases to trimming and J lost 4 bases; unmatched junction nucleotides: 7. CDR3 sequence reads: CASSPRRTGADTQYF. The CDR3 DNA reads TGTGCCAGCAGTCCACGGCGGACAGGGGCAGATACGCAGTATTTT.

The chain joins TRBV28 to TRBJ1-6; D is undetermined. V was shortened by 2 bases and J by 5 bases, with 10 bases between the two germline ends. Germline V lookup: CDR1 MDHEN, CDR2 SYDVKM. The CDR3 length is 15 residues. The CDR3 sequence is CASSLRSLHNSPLHF. CDR3 DNA: TGTGCCAGCAGTTTACGAAGTCTACATAATTCACCCCTCCACTTT.

This rearrangement joins TRBV15 to TRBJ2-7, with D uncertain. The CDR3 loop spans 13 amino acids. In germline, CDR1 is LNHNV, CDR2 YYDKDF (reference sequence). The V and J ends lost 0 bases and 3 bases respectively, with 6 bases between them. The CDR3, as DNA: TGTGCCACCAGCAGAGACAGTCACTACGAGCAGTACTTC. Encoded protein: CATSRDSHYEQYF.